The rows below give T cell receptor beta chains drawn from one sample of a study of T-cell reconstitution after alpha-beta-depleted transplantation in children. TCRdb itself ran the PCR reads through MiXCR, one entry per CDR3 protein. The sample has 400,000 to 500,000 distinct CDR3 sequences; about a tenth are singletons. This specimen consisted of PBMCs from the stem cell graft donor, obtained from the stem cell graft. Source of these receptors: a human donor who donated a stem cell graft to a child with acute myeloid leukemia. Each CDR3 is given with its conserved first and last residue. Fields, in order: J gene, V gene, clone size, D gene, CDR3 length, CDR3 DNA, CDR3 protein. D genes are given only for firm matches. Size is omitted from some rows. Given values are once, few, many or a class for expanded clones.

J gene: TRBJ1-6; V gene: TRBV12-3/TRBV12-4; clone size: many; D gene: NA; CDR3 length: 12; CDR3 DNA: TGTGCCAGCTCCCGGGATAATTCACCCCTCCACTTT; CDR3 protein: CASSRDNSPLHF
J gene: TRBJ1-4; V gene: TRBV5-6; clone size: many; D gene: NA; CDR3 length: 16; CDR3 DNA: TGTGCCAGCAGCGGGACGGACGGCGCAACTAATGAAAAACTGTTTTTT; CDR3 protein: CASSGTDGATNEKLFF
J gene: TRBJ2-1; V gene: TRBV7-9; clone size: few; D gene: NA; CDR3 length: 14; CDR3 DNA: TGTGCCAGCAGCTTACCGGATCCAAGCAATGAGCAGTTCTTC; CDR3 protein: CASSLPDPSNEQFF
J gene: TRBJ2-5; V gene: TRBV15; clone size: many; D gene: TRBD2; CDR3 length: 18; CDR3 DNA: TGTGCCACCAGCAGAGAGGGTCTATCGCGGGGGGTGCGTGAGACCCAGTACTTC; CDR3 protein: CATSREGLSRGVRETQYF
J gene: TRBJ2-7; V gene: TRBV29-1; clone size: few; D gene: NA; CDR3 length: 16; CDR3 DNA: TGCAGCGTTGAAGCCGGATCCTGGGACACCGACTACGAGCAGTACTTC; CDR3 protein: CSVEAGSWDTDYEQYF
J gene: TRBJ2-2; V gene: TRBV29-1; clone size: many; D gene: NA; CDR3 length: 12; CDR3 DNA: TGCAGCGTTCTTCGGAACACCGGGGAGCTGTTTTTT; CDR3 protein: CSVLRNTGELFF
J gene: TRBJ2-1; V gene: TRBV20-1; clone size: many; D gene: TRBD2; CDR3 length: 14; CDR3 DNA: TGCAGTGCTAGAGAGTCCGGGCGGGGGGGTGAGCAGTTCTTC; CDR3 protein: CSARESGRGGEQFF
J gene: TRBJ1-3; V gene: TRBV9; clone size: few; D gene: NA; CDR3 length: 13; CDR3 DNA: TGTGCCAGCAGCGTTAGCTCTGGAAACACCATATATTTT; CDR3 protein: CASSVSSGNTIYF
J gene: TRBJ2-4; V gene: TRBV29-1; clone size: many; D gene: NA; CDR3 length: 16; CDR3 DNA: TGCAGCGTTGAAGGGCCGCGAGCCTTAGCCAAAAACATTCAGTACTTC; CDR3 protein: CSVEGPRALAKNIQYF
J gene: TRBJ2-7; V gene: TRBV12-3/TRBV12-4; clone size: few; D gene: NA; CDR3 length: 13; CDR3 DNA: TGTGCCAGCAGTTTGGGCAGAAGCAACGAGCAGTACTTC; CDR3 protein: CASSLGRSNEQYF
J gene: TRBJ1-1; V gene: TRBV6-2/TRBV6-3; clone size: NA; D gene: NA; CDR3 length: 13; CDR3 DNA: TGTGCCAGCAGTTATTATGCCGCGTTTGAAGCTTTCTTT; CDR3 protein: CASSYYAAFEAFF
J gene: TRBJ2-2; V gene: TRBV29-1; clone size: NA; D gene: NA; CDR3 length: 14; CDR3 DNA: TGCAGCGTTGAAGCTCGGGGGCGGGCCGGGGAGCTGTTTTTT; CDR3 protein: CSVEARGRAGELFF
J gene: TRBJ1-1; V gene: TRBV18; clone size: many; D gene: NA; CDR3 length: 13; CDR3 DNA: TGTGCCAGCTCACCGGGCCTTAACACTGAAGCTTTCTTT; CDR3 protein: CASSPGLNTEAFF
J gene: TRBJ2-2; V gene: TRBV12-3/TRBV12-4; clone size: few; D gene: NA; CDR3 length: 15; CDR3 DNA: TGTGCCAGCAGGGCCATGGCGGTGGGAACCGGGGAGCTGTTTTTT; CDR3 protein: CASRAMAVGTGELFF
J gene: TRBJ2-5; V gene: TRBV20-1; clone size: few; D gene: NA; CDR3 length: 13; CDR3 DNA: TGCAGTGCTCCAGCCGGGGGGCGGGAGACCCAGTACTTC; CDR3 protein: CSAPAGGRETQYF
J gene: TRBJ2-2; V gene: TRBV27; clone size: many; D gene: NA; CDR3 length: 11; CDR3 DNA: TGTGCCACCCGATCTACCGGGGAGCTGTTTTTT; CDR3 protein: CATRSTGELFF
J gene: TRBJ1-6; V gene: TRBV12-3/TRBV12-4; clone size: many; D gene: TRBD1; CDR3 length: 15; CDR3 DNA: TGTGCCAGCAGTCCCCAGACAGGGGGAAGATCACCCCTCCACTTT; CDR3 protein: CASSPQTGGRSPLHF
J gene: TRBJ2-2; V gene: TRBV3-1; clone size: NA; D gene: NA; CDR3 length: 11; CDR3 DNA: TGTGCCAGCAGGCTAAACGGGGAGCTGTTTTTT; CDR3 protein: CASRLNGELFF
J gene: TRBJ2-1; V gene: TRBV2; clone size: few; D gene: NA; CDR3 length: 14; CDR3 DNA: TGTGCCAGCCGACAGGCCAGCCACGACAATGAGCAGTTCTTC; CDR3 protein: CASRQASHDNEQFF
J gene: TRBJ2-7; V gene: TRBV2; clone size: few; D gene: TRBD2; CDR3 length: 16; CDR3 DNA: TGTGCCAGCAGCGAGGGACTAGCGGGAGGGCTCTACGAGCAGTACTTC; CDR3 protein: CASSEGLAGGLYEQYF
J gene: TRBJ1-2; V gene: TRBV5-2; clone size: NA; D gene: NA; CDR3 length: 11; CDR3 DNA: TGTGCCATGGGCGCTGGCCTCCTCTACACCTTC; CDR3 protein: CAMGAGLLYTF
J gene: TRBJ2-3; V gene: TRBV11-3; clone size: many; D gene: NA; CDR3 length: 12; CDR3 DNA: TGTGCCAGCAGCAAGGGCACAGATACGCAGTATTTT; CDR3 protein: CASSKGTDTQYF
J gene: TRBJ1-6; V gene: TRBV5-1; clone size: NA; D gene: NA; CDR3 length: 15; CDR3 DNA: TGCGCCAGCAGCTTGGGGCAGTCACTGGGTTCACCCCTCCACTTT; CDR3 protein: CASSLGQSLGSPLHF
J gene: TRBJ1-4; V gene: TRBV6-5; clone size: many; D gene: TRBD1; CDR3 length: 15; CDR3 DNA: TGTGCCAGCAGTTACACAGGGGAGGGAAACGAAAAACTGTTTTTT; CDR3 protein: CASSYTGEGNEKLFF
J gene: TRBJ1-1; V gene: TRBV28; clone size: few; D gene: NA; CDR3 length: 12; CDR3 DNA: TGTGCCAGCGGACTCCTGAACACTGAAGCTTTCTTT; CDR3 protein: CASGLLNTEAFF
J gene: TRBJ2-3; V gene: TRBV12-3/TRBV12-4; clone size: NA; D gene: TRBD2; CDR3 length: 18; CDR3 DNA: TGTGCCAGCAGTTTATGGGTTAGCGGGGGAAGAGTCACAGATACGCAGTATTTT; CDR3 protein: CASSLWVSGGRVTDTQYF
J gene: TRBJ1-3; V gene: TRBV7-2; clone size: NA; D gene: TRBD1; CDR3 length: 15; CDR3 DNA: TGTGCCAGCAGCCGAGCGACAGGGGCTGGAAACACCATATATTTT; CDR3 protein: CASSRATGAGNTIYF
J gene: TRBJ1-5; V gene: TRBV20-1; clone size: few; D gene: NA; CDR3 length: 14; CDR3 DNA: TGCAGTGCTAGTAAGCCGGAATACAATCAGCCCCAGCATTTT; CDR3 protein: CSASKPEYNQPQHF
J gene: TRBJ2-1; V gene: TRBV6-1; clone size: few; D gene: TRBD1; CDR3 length: 15; CDR3 DNA: TGTGCCAGCAGCCAAGAACAGGGACAGAATAATGAGCAGTTCTTC; CDR3 protein: CASSQEQGQNNEQFF
J gene: TRBJ1-2; V gene: TRBV4-3; clone size: NA; D gene: TRBD1; CDR3 length: 17; CDR3 DNA: TGCGCCAGCAGCCAAGATACAGGACAGGGCACCTGGGATGGCTACACCTTC; CDR3 protein: CASSQDTGQGTWDGYTF
J gene: TRBJ2-3; V gene: TRBV20-1; clone size: NA; D gene: TRBD1; CDR3 length: 16; CDR3 DNA: TGCAGTGCCGGGAGTGGGACAGGGGGCGCAGCAGATACGCAGTATTTT; CDR3 protein: CSAGSGTGGAADTQYF